This entry is about one TCR beta chain. What it recognizes is unknown. This entry comes from a study of CD8+ T cells in alopecia areata. Germline V gives CDR1 SEHNR, CDR2 FQNEAQ (reference sequence). V lost 0 bases and J lost 3, with 11 bases in between. The CDR3 consists of 15 residues. Whole-study findings and limits: Compared with normal scalp, lesional scalp had higher clonality and more expanded CD8+ clones.

RNA was isolated and reverse transcribed to cDNA, the sequencing template. Sequencing was performed with immunoSEQ multiplex PCR; in TCRdb, only in-frame clones are kept and a portion is missing. The sample has approximately 98,000 clones; approximately 59% are singletons. Sequencing input: CD8+ T cells sorted from blood. The sequence was collected from a human donor in good health. V gene TRBV7-9 combines with J gene TRBJ1-1; no clear D gene. Here the CDR3 DNA reads TGTGCCAGCAGCTTAGCGGACGCCCGGGACACTGAAGCTTTCTTT. Translation: CASSLADARDTEAFF. The full variable domain, rest sourced from reference TRBV7-9 and TRBJ1-1, is DTGVSQNPRHKITKRGQNVTFRCDPISEHNRLYWYRQTLGQGPEFLTYFQNEAQLEKSRLLSDRFSAERPKGSFSTLEIQRTEQGDSAMYLCASSLADARDTEAFFGQGTRLTVV.